The present entry profiles one T cell receptor beta chain with its context. Positive CCR7 selection of CD45RO-negative cells yielded the naive CD8 cells, and terminally differentiated effector memory CD45RA+ cells were excluded. These data belong to a study of shared clonotypes between healthy human individuals. For each subset, genomic DNA was distributed in equal portions over several immunoSEQ plates. Assay: immunoSEQ multiplex PCR; the TCRdb copy retains only in-frame clones and omits some. The table lists 800,000 to 950,000 clones, 96% of them singletons. The CDR3 runs to 14 residues. Germline V lookup: CDR1 SEHNR, CDR2 FQNEAQ (reference sequence). Trimming took 11 bases from V and 4 from J; bases not matched to a gene: 7.

The rearrangement joins TRBV7-9 to TRBJ2-3, with 12 bases lining up with TRBD2. Specimen: naive CD8+ T cells sorted from blood. The source is a man aged 30 to 45 in good health. The CDR3 reads CAGSSGRAPDTQYF. The CDR3 nucleotides read TGTGCCGGATCTAGCGGGAGGGCCCCAGATACGCAGTATTTT.